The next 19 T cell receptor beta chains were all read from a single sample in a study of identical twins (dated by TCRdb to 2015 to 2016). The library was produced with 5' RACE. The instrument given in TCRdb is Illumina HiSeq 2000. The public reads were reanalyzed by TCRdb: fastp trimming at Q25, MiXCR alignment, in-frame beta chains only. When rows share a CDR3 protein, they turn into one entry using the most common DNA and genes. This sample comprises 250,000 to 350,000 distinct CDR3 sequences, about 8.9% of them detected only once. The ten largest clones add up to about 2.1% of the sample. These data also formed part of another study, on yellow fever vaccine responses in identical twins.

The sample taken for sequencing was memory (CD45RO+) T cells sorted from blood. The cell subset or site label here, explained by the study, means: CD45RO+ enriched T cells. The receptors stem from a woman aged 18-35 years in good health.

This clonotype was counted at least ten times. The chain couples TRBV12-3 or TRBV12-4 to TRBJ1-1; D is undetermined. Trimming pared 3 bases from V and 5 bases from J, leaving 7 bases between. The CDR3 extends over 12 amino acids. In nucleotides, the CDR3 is TGTGCCAGCAGTTTTATTAGAACTGAAGCTTTCTTT. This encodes CASSFIRTEAFF.

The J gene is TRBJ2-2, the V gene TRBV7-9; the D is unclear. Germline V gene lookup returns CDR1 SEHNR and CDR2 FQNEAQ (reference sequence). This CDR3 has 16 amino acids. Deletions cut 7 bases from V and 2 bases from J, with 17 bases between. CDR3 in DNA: TGTGCCAGCACCTTCGCGAGCAGGATCAACACCGGGGAGCTGTTTTTT. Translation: CASTFASRINTGELFF.

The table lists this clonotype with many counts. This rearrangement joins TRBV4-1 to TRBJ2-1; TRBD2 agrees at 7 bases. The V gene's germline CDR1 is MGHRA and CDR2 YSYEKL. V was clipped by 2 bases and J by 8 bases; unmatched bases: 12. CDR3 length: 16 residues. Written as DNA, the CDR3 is TGCGCCAGCAGCCAATGGGCCGGGCCCCGGGAGGATGAGCAGTTCTTC. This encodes CASSQWAGPREDEQFF.

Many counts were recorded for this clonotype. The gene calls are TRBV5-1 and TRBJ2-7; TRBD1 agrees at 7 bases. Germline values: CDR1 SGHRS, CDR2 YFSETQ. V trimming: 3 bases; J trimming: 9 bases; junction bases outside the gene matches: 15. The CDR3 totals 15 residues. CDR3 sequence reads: CASSSEDRITRGQYF. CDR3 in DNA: TGCGCCAGCAGCTCGGAGGACAGGATTACCCGGGGGCAGTACTTC.

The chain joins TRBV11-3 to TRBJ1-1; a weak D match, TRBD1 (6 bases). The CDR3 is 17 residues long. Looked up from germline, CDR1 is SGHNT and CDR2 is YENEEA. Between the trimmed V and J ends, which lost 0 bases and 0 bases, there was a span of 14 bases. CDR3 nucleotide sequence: TGTGCCAGCAGCTTAGATCTTGGACAGCCTCTGAACACTGAAGCTTTCTTT. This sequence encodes CASSLDLGQPLNTEAFF.

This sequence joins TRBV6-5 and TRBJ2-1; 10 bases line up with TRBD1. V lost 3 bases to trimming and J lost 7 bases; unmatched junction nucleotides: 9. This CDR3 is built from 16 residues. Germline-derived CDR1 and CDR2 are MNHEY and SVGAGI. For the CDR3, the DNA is TGTGCCAGCAGTTATAACCCCGACAGGGGGCTTAATGAGCAGTTCTTC. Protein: CASSYNPDRGLNEQFF.

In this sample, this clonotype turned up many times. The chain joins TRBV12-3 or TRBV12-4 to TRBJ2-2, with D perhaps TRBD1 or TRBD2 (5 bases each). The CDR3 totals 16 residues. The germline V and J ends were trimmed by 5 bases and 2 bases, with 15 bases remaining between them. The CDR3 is CASSQGRRTNTGELFF. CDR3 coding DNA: TGTGCCAGCAGTCAGGGACGGCGGACAAACACCGGGGAGCTGTTTTTT.

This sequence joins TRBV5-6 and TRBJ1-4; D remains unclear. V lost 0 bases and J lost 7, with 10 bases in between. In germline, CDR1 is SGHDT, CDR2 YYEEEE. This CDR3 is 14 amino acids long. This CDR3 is CASSLAGSGEKLFF. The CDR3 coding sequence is TGTGCCAGCAGCTTGGCTGGGAGCGGTGAAAAACTGTTTTTT.

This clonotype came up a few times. The CDR3 sequence: CASSLVQSPEYEQYF. The CDR3 region has the DNA TGTGCCAGCAGCTTAGTGCAGAGTCCAGAATACGAGCAGTACTTC. This chain connects TRBV7-9 to TRBJ2-7; no clear D gene. The CDR3 totals 15 residues. V lost 1 base, J lost 4 bases, and 14 bases lay in between. From germline, CDR1 is SEHNR and CDR2 FQNEAQ (reference sequence).

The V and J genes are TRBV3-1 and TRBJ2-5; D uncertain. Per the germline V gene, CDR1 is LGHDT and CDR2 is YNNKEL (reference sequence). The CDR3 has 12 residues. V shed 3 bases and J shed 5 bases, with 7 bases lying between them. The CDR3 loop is CASSHSSETQYF. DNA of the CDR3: TGTGCCAGCAGCCATTCCTCGGAGACCCAGTACTTC.

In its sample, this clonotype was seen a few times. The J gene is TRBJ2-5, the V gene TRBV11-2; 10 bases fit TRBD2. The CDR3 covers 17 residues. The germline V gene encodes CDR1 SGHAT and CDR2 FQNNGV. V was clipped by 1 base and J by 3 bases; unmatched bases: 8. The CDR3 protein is CASSLGVTSGKKETQYF. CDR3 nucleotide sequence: TGTGCCAGCAGCTTAGGTGTTACTAGCGGGAAAAAAGAGACCCAGTACTTC.

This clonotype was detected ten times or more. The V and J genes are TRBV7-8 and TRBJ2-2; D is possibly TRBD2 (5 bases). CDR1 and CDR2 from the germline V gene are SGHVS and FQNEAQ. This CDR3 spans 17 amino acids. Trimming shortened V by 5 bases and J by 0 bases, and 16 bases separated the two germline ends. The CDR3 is CASSKLVRLPNTGELFF. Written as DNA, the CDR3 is TGTGCCAGCAGCAAACTAGTAAGGCTTCCGAACACCGGGGAGCTGTTTTTT.

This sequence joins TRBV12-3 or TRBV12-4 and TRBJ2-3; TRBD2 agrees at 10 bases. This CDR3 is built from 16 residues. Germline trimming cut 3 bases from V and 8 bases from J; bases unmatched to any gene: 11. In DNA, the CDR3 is TGTGCCAGCAGTTTTGGCCTAGCGGGAGCGGTGGGTACGCAGTATTTT. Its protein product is CASSFGLAGAVGTQYF.

CDR3 amino acids: CATSDEPAGYNEQFF. In DNA form, the CDR3 reads TGTGCCACCAGTGATGAGCCAGCGGGGTACAATGAGCAGTTCTTC. V usage is TRBV24-1 and J usage is TRBJ2-1, with 7 bases aligning to TRBD2. The germline CDR1 and CDR2 sequences are KGHDR and SFDVKD. This CDR3 has 15 amino acids. V was clipped by 3 bases and J by 4 bases; unmatched bases: 5.

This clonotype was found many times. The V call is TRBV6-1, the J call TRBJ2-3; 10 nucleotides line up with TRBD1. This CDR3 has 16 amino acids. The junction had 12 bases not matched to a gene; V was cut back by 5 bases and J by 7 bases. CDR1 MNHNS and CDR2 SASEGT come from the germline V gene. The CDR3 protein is CASSPLGTGDQYTQYF. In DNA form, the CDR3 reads TGTGCCAGCAGTCCCCTTGGGACAGGGGATCAATATACGCAGTATTTT.

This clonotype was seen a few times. DNA for the CDR3: TGTGCCACCAGTGATTCTCCAGGGTACGAGCAGTACTTC. Protein: CATSDSPGYEQYF. This chain joins TRBV24-1 and TRBJ2-7, with a tentative D call TRBD1 (5 bases). The CDR3 is 13 residues long. Per germline, CDR1 KGHDR and CDR2 SFDVKD. V lost 2 bases and J 4 bases, leaving 8 bases between the germline ends.

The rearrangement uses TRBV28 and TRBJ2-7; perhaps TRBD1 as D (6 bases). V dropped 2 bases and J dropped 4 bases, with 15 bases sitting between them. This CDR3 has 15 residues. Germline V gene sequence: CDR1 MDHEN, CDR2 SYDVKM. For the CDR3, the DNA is TGTGCCAGCAGTTTACTGGCAGGGGCGAGTTACGAGCAGTACTTC. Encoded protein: CASSLLAGASYEQYF.

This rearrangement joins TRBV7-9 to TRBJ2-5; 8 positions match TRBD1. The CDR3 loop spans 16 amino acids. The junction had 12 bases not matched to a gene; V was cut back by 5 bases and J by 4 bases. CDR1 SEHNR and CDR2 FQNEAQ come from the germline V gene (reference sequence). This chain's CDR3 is CASSAPETGVGETQYF. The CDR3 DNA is TGTGCCAGCAGCGCACCCGAGACAGGGGTTGGAGAGACCCAGTACTTC.

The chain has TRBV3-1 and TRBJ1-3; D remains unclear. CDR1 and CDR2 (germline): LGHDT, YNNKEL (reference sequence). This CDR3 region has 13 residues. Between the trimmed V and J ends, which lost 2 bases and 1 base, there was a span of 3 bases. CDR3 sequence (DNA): TGTGCCAGCAGCCAACAGTCTGGAAACACCATATATTTT. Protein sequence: CASSQQSGNTIYF.